This paragraph covers one TCR beta chain sequence. The entry originates in a study of cytomegalovirus exposure and HLA in healthy donors. Looking at the study overall: A prior analysis found 117 million unique TCR beta sequences from approximately 200 million T cells.

V shed 1 base and J 6 bases; nucleotides not matched to a gene: 6. Germline V gene lookup returns CDR1 SGDLS and CDR2 YYNGEE. The CDR3 spans 15 residues. PCR primers comprised 60 Vbeta and 13 Jbeta primers. TCRdb's copy holds only in-frame clones and misses some; the assay was immunoSEQ multiplex PCR. The table has around 180,000 clones, about 85% seen once. The clonotype comes from a boy aged 2 to 10 in good health and CMV-seronegative. This chain connects TRBV9 to TRBJ2-2; 7 bases line up with TRBD1. Sequencing was performed on PBMCs. CDR3 in amino acids: CASSVTTGVPGELFF. The DNA of the CDR3 is TGTGCCAGCAGCGTAACAACAGGGGTACCCGGGGAGCTGTTTTTT. Complete variable domain (other parts from reference TRBV9 and TRBJ2-2): DSGVTQTPKHLITATGQRVTLRCSPRSGDLSVYWYQQSLDQGLQFLIQYYNGEERAKGNILERFSAQQFPDLHSELNLSSLELGDSALYFCASSVTTGVPGELFFGEGSRLTVL.